Listed below are T cell receptor beta chains from one sample, sequenced in a study of metastatic and nonmetastatic thyroid tumors. TCRdb re-called the PCR reads with MiXCR. The table has some 30,000 clones, 33% seen once; the top ten hold roughly 16%. The source material was tumor tissue. The receptor source for this set is a female donor with papillary thyroid cancer or a benign thyroid nodule (not recorded which). Some clones in this sample may be carry-over from other donors' samples. The CDR3 runs from the conserved cysteine through the conserved F or W. D genes are given only for firm matches. The size entry is marked missing in some rows and otherwise reads once, few, many or a size class.

once - TRBJ2-3 TRBV11-2 TGTGCCAGCAGCTTCGGCCTAGTATCAGATACGCAGTATTTT CASSFGLVSDTQYF
few TRBD1 TRBJ1-6 TRBV5-1 TGCGCCAGCAGCCGAGACAGGGCCTATAATTCACCCCTCCACTTT CASSRDRAYNSPLHF
- TRBD1 TRBJ2-2 TRBV25-1 TGTGCCAGCAGTGAAGGGGACAGGGACACCGGGGAGCTGTTTTTT CASSEGDRDTGELFF
- TRBD2 TRBJ2-1 TRBV11-1 TGTGCCAGCAGCCCAAGGACTAGCGGGAGCCTAAATGAGCAGTTCTTC CASSPRTSGSLNEQFF
- - TRBJ1-1 TRBV3-1 TGTGCCAGCAGCCGCGTTATTTTACAGGACGCTGAAGCTTTCTTT CASSRVILQDAEAFF
few - TRBJ1-2 TRBV7-2 TGTGCCAGCAGCTTAGCCGGGGGCGGCAACTATGGCTACACCTTC CASSLAGGGNYGYTF
- - TRBJ2-1 TRBV20-1 TGCAGTGCTAGCGGGAGAGCCTCCTACAATGAGCAGTTCTTC CSASGRASYNEQFF
- - TRBJ1-1 TRBV30 TGTGCCTGGACGGGGGTGGGCACTGAAGCTTTCTTT CAWTGVGTEAFF
- - TRBJ1-4 TRBV28 TGTGCCAGCAAACGGATTCAAACTAATGAAAAACTGTTTTTT CASKRIQTNEKLFF
many TRBD1 TRBJ2-3 TRBV5-1 TGCGCCAGCAGCCCCGAACAGGGGGCACGGTCAGATACGCAGTATTTT CASSPEQGARSDTQYF
few TRBD2 TRBJ2-3 TRBV6-5 TGTGCCAGCAATTCGGGGGGAAGCACAGATACGCAGTATTTT CASNSGGSTDTQYF
once TRBD2 TRBJ2-7 TRBV6-2/TRBV6-3 TGTGCCAGCAGGCCAGGGACTAGCGGGACCCACCAAGGCCTCGAGCAGTACTTC CASRPGTSGTHQGLEQYF
- TRBD1 TRBJ1-1 TRBV12-3/TRBV12-4 TGTGCCAGCAGTTTCGGACAGGGATCAACTGAAGCTTTCTTT CASSFGQGSTEAFF
- - TRBJ1-1 TRBV7-2 TGTGCCAGCAGCTTAATTTCGGCAGGGACAACTGAAGCTTTCTTT CASSLISAGTTEAFF
few TRBD1 TRBJ1-2 TRBV11-3 TGTGCCAGCAGCTTAAGACAGGGTTATGGCTACACCTTC CASSLRQGYGYTF
- - TRBJ1-1 TRBV7-2 TGTGCCAGCAGCCTTAGCAACACGGAACTTGAAGCTTTCTTT CASSLSNTELEAFF
- - TRBJ2-3 TRBV7-3 TGTGCCAGCAGCTTAGGTTCTGGACTGGCAGATACGCAGTATTTT CASSLGSGLADTQYF
- - TRBJ1-2 TRBV20-1 TGCAGTGCTCCAGGCAACTATGGCTACACCTTC CSAPGNYGYTF
few - TRBJ1-1 TRBV6-2/TRBV6-3 TGTGCCAGCAGTCAAAGACAGGCCGCTGAAGCTTTCTTT CASSQRQAAEAFF
few TRBD1 TRBJ2-7 TRBV2 TGTGCCAGCAGACGCTCCGGGACAGGGCTCTACGAGCAGTACTTC CASRRSGTGLYEQYF
- - TRBJ2-1 TRBV6-1 TGTGCCAGCAGTGAGCTAGCAAGCCAAGATGAGCAGTTCTTC CASSELASQDEQFF
few - TRBJ1-1 TRBV6-5 TGTGTCAGCAGTTACTCGATTTCCATCGGACACCCGAACACTGAAGCTTTCTTT CVSSYSISIGHPNTEAFF
- - TRBJ2-5 TRBV12-3/TRBV12-4 TGTGCCAGCAGCCAAAGGACGGTTCAAGAGACCCAGTACTTC CASSQRTVQETQYF
- - TRBJ1-1 TRBV6-1 TGTGCCAGCAGCCGGACAAACACTGAAGCTTTCTTT CASSRTNTEAFF
- - TRBJ2-7 TRBV20-1 TGCAGTGCCCCACACCGACCCCGCTACGAGCAGTACTTC CSAPHRPRYEQYF
- - TRBJ1-4 TRBV4-2 TGTGCCAGCAGTTCTAATGAAAAACTGTTTTTT CASSSNEKLFF
few TRBD1 TRBJ2-1 TRBV5-4 TGTGCCAGCAGCTACTACAGGGGGATCTCCTACAATGAGCAGTTCTTC CASSYYRGISYNEQFF
few - TRBJ2-1 TRBV14 TGTGCCAGCAGCCAAGAGACAGGAGTTGCATGGTACAATGAGCAGTTCTTC CASSQETGVAWYNEQFF
- - TRBJ1-5 TRBV28 TGTGCCAGCAGTTTGTCGGGACCTAATCAGCCCCAGCATTTT CASSLSGPNQPQHF
many - TRBJ1-2 TRBV28 TGTGCCAGCAGACCCGGGGAGCGCTATGGCTACACCTTC CASRPGERYGYTF
- - TRBJ2-1 TRBV6-2/TRBV6-3 TGTGCCAGCAGAGCCTGGAGGGGGGGGAAAAATGAGCAGTTCTTC CASRAWRGGKNEQFF
- - TRBJ1-3 TRBV7-8 TGTGCCAGCAGCAAAGCAATCTCTGGAAACACCATATATTTT CASSKAISGNTIYF
few TRBD2 TRBJ2-7 TRBV27 TGTGCCAGCAGTCCAGCAGAGGCGGGAGGTTCTGTAAAGCAGTACTTC CASSPAEAGGSVKQYF
- - TRBJ1-6 TRBV6-1 TGTGCCAGCAGTGAAGCCCGACAGATTTCACCCCTCCACTTT CASSEARQISPLHF
few - TRBJ2-3 TRBV20-1 TGCAGTGCTCAAGACGGTCATACTCGCACAGATACGCAGTATTTT CSAQDGHTRTDTQYF
few - TRBJ1-1 TRBV20-1 TGCAGTGCTAGTGGGCGGAGGTGGACTGAAGCTTTCTTT CSASGRRWTEAFF
- TRBD1 TRBJ1-5 TRBV6-1 TGTGCCAGCAGCAGGGACAGGGCATGGCCCCAGCATTTT CASSRDRAWPQHF
- - TRBJ1-6 TRBV11-2 TGTGCCAGCAGCTTTTTGCAGCTTAATTCACCCCTCCACTTT CASSFLQLNSPLHF
- - TRBJ2-7 TRBV12-5 TGTGCTAGTGGTTCACAGGAATACGAGCAGTACTTC CASGSQEYEQYF
few - TRBJ2-1 TRBV6-2/TRBV6-3 TGTGCCAGCAGTTCCCGCTCAGGGGCGCATTACAATGAGCAGTTCTTC CASSSRSGAHYNEQFF
- - TRBJ2-6 TRBV12-3/TRBV12-4 TGTGCCAGCAGCACTTTGGGGGCTGGGGCCAACGTCCTGACTTTC CASSTLGAGANVLTF
- TRBD1 TRBJ2-2 TRBV27 TGTGCCAGCAGATCCGGGACAGCCACCGGGGAGCTGTTTTTT CASRSGTATGELFF
few - TRBJ1-6 TRBV5-1 TGCGCCACACGAGGGGAATTGAATTCACCCCTCCACTTT CATRGELNSPLHF
- - TRBJ2-7 TRBV20-1 TGCAGTTACTTAGATATGAGCCCCTGTGAGCAGTACTTC CSYLDMSPCEQYF
- TRBD2 TRBJ2-7 TRBV7-6 TGTGCCAGCAGCCGAGCCGGACTAGCGGTCTACGAGCAGTACTTC CASSRAGLAVYEQYF
few - TRBJ1-2 TRBV6-6 TGTGCCAGCAGTTATGCTCCGGAAAACTATGGCTACACCTTC CASSYAPENYGYTF
few - TRBJ2-2 TRBV6-2/TRBV6-3 TGTGCCAGCATCCGTGATTACAGCTACGGGGAGCTGTTTTTT CASIRDYSYGELFF
once TRBD1 TRBJ2-7 TRBV12-3/TRBV12-4 TGTGCCAGCAGTTTACGGGACAGATCCTACGAGCAGTACTTC CASSLRDRSYEQYF
few TRBD1 TRBJ2-1 TRBV28 TGTGCCAGCAGTGCTCGGGGACAGGGGGCAGATGAGCAGTTCTTC CASSARGQGADEQFF
few - TRBJ1-2 TRBV4-1 TGCGCCAGCAGCCAAGTTGGGACGAGGACAGATGGCTACACCTTC CASSQVGTRTDGYTF
- - TRBJ2-7 TRBV6-4 TGTGCCAGCAGTCGCTCGACAGTGGACTCCTACGAGCAGTACTTC CASSRSTVDSYEQYF
- - TRBJ2-7 TRBV18 TGTGCCAGCTCCTCTAGCTCCTACGAGCAGTACTTC CASSSSSYEQYF
few - TRBJ2-1 TRBV7-3 TGTGCCAGCAGCTTAACGCCCTCTAGCAGAGGAGTATATAATGAGCAGTTCTTC CASSLTPSSRGVYNEQFF
- TRBD2 TRBJ2-5 TRBV5-1 TGCGCCAGCAGCTGGAATAGCGGGAGGCGGGGAGAGACCCAGTACTTC CASSWNSGRRGETQYF
once - TRBJ1-3 TRBV7-2 TGTGCCAGCAGCCTTACCGACAGCCTCTCTGGAAACACCATATATTTT CASSLTDSLSGNTIYF
- - TRBJ2-7 TRBV19 TGTGCCAGTAGTCCATCGGCACTGCGCGAGCAGTACTTC CASSPSALREQYF